The 10 T cell receptor beta chains given below trace back to one sample, sequenced in a study of post-analysis software for immune sequencing data. No antigen has been assigned to these receptors. Overall study findings and caveats: With TRBV5-6, TRBV5-1 and TRBV20-1 included, about five TRBV segments were more frequent in patients than in controls.

Incorporated into the TCR beta cDNA libraries were unique molecular identifiers, which served to reduce PCR and sequencing biases. TCRdb re-called the PCR reads through MiXCR, storing one row per CDR3 protein. The repertoire holds 350,000 to 450,000 distinct CDR3 sequences, with less than 35% as singletons. The sequencing input was blood. The receptors here all came from a girl between 5 and 17 years old with multiple sclerosis.

This clonotype showed up just a few times. V usage is TRBV7-8 and J usage is TRBJ1-5; TRBD1 is a possible D gene (6 bases). The CDR3 is 15 residues long. Germline-derived CDR1 and CDR2 are SGHVS and FQNEAQ. V gave up 5 bases and J gave up 6 bases, with 17 bases separating them. The CDR3 DNA sequence: TGTGCCAGCAGCCCCCGGAGGGGGGGTCCTCAGCCCCAGCATTTT. Translated: CASSPRRGGPQPQHF.

This clonotype was counted a few times. The chain combines TRBV3-1 with TRBJ2-7; no reliable D call. From germline, CDR1 is LGHDT and CDR2 YNNKEL (reference sequence). V lost 0 bases, J lost 10 bases, and 13 bases lay in between. The CDR3 is made up of 13 amino acids. CDR3 residues: CASSQEVSGVQYF. CDR3 DNA sequence: TGTGCCAGCAGCCAAGAAGTTTCTGGGGTTCAGTACTTC.

This clonotype occurred a few times. This chain connects TRBV10-3 to TRBJ2-1, with unresolved D. Deletions cut 5 bases from V and 0 bases from J, with 2 bases between. The CDR3 consists of 12 residues. Germline V gene sequence: CDR1 ENHRY, CDR2 SYGVKD. For the CDR3, the DNA is TGTGCCATCAGTAGCTCCTACAATGAGCAGTTCTTC. The encoded protein is CAISSSYNEQFF.

CDR3 loop: CASSPDTGTLNTEAFF. For the CDR3, the DNA is TGTGCCAGCAGCCCGGATACCGGGACTCTGAACACTGAAGCTTTCTTT. The V gene is TRBV7-9, the J gene TRBJ1-1, with D perhaps TRBD1 (5 bases). The CDR3 runs to 16 residues. Trimming pared 5 bases from V and 0 bases from J, leaving 16 bases between. Germline V gene sequence: CDR1 SEHNR, CDR2 FQNEAQ (reference sequence). Full variable domain (outside the CDR3, taken from reference TRBV7-9 and TRBJ1-1): DTGVSQNPRHKITKRGQNVTFRCDPISEHNRLYWYRQTLGQGPEFLTYFQNEAQLEKSRLLSDRFSAERPKGSFSTLEIQRTEQGDSAMYLCASSPDTGTLNTEAFFGQGTRLTVV.

The V and J genes are TRBV6-5 and TRBJ2-4; possibly TRBD2 for D (6 bases). In germline, CDR1 is MNHEY, CDR2 SVGAGI. V lost 5 bases, J lost 0 bases, and 17 bases lay in between. The CDR3 runs 17 residues. CDR3 nucleotide sequence: TGTGCCAGCAGTCCCCGCCCTAGCGACGTAGCCAAAAACATTCAGTACTTC. This codes for CASSPRPSDVAKNIQYF.

The V gene is TRBV30, the J gene TRBJ2-5; TRBD1 matches at 9 bases. The J call is doubtful: the DNA matches TRBJ2-7 better. The CDR3 is 13 amino acids. Germline V lookup: CDR1 GTSNPN, CDR2 SVGIG (reference sequence). CDR3 coding DNA: TGTGCCTGCGTTCCGGGACAGGGATCCGAGCAGTACTTC. It translates to CACVPGQGSEQYF.

The chain couples TRBV5-1 to TRBJ1-2, with 7 bases fitting TRBD1. Germline V gives CDR1 SGHRS, CDR2 YFSETQ. The CDR3 length is 15 residues. J lost 0 bases, V lost 4 bases, and 6 bases had no gene match. The CDR3 DNA is TGCGCCAGCAGCCACGGGACAGCCGCTAACTATGGCTACACCTTC. Its protein product is CASSHGTAANYGYTF.

V usage is TRBV20-1 and J usage is TRBJ1-2; 10 nucleotides agree with TRBD1. Germline V gene sequence: CDR1 DFQATT, CDR2 SNEGSKA (reference sequence). Losses at the gene ends were 5 bases for V and 7 bases for J; bases not matched to a gene: 4. The CDR3 spans 12 residues. CDR3 region: CSAWGQGSGYTF. The CDR3 bases are TGCAGTGCTTGGGGACAGGGGTCTGGCTACACCTTC.

The chain has TRBV7-2 and TRBJ2-7; TRBD2 agrees at 12 bases. The CDR3 totals 15 residues. The germline V gene encodes CDR1 SGHTA and CDR2 FQGNSA. V was pared by 5 bases and J by 5 bases, with 7 bases of the junction left unmatched. The CDR3 reads CASSVTSGGPHEQYF. The CDR3 DNA reads TGTGCCAGCAGCGTGACTAGCGGGGGACCCCACGAGCAGTACTTC.

This clonotype was picked up a small number of times. The chain uses TRBV20-1 and TRBJ2-5; 7 bases map to TRBD1. The CDR3 is 15 residues long. Germline-derived CDR1 and CDR2 are DFQATT and SNEGSKA (reference sequence). The V gene end was trimmed by 4 bases and the J gene end by 0 bases; junction bases not matched to a gene: 8. CDR3 sequence reads: CSATPTGWYQETQYF. The CDR3 nucleotides read TGCAGTGCTACCCCGACAGGGTGGTACCAAGAGACCCAGTACTTC.